This entry lists 2 T cell receptor beta chains sequenced from one sample in a study of T-cell reconstitution after alpha-beta-depleted transplantation in children. For TCRbeta, the library was prepared with unique molecular identifiers. TCRdb redid the calling of the PCR reads with MiXCR, one entry per CDR3 protein. The sample has fewer than 550,000 distinct CDR3 sequences, roughly 11% seen once; the top ten hold around 13%. This sample comprised PBMCs, mostly from graft donor cells, obtained 180 days after TCRalphabeta/CD19-depleted stem cell transplant. The receptor source for this set is a female patient younger than 10 who had a stem cell transplant for aplastic anemia, so the T cells may come from the graft donor.

This clonotype appeared a few times. The chain has TRBV9 and TRBJ2-1; 10 nucleotides agree with TRBD2. CDR1 and CDR2 (germline): SGDLS, YYNGEE. The trim removed 0 bases at V and 0 bases at J, leaving 0 bases unmatched. CDR3 length: 16 amino acids. The DNA of the CDR3 is TGTGCCAGCAGCGTAGCTAGCGGGGGCTCCTACAATGAGCAGTTCTTC. Its protein product is CASSVASGGSYNEQFF.

There are a few counts of this clonotype. The chain combines TRBV6-1 with TRBJ1-2; D perhaps matches TRBD1 (5 bases). The CDR3 contains 15 residues. Trimming removed 6 bases at V and 1 base at J, with 15 bases between. CDR1 MNHNS and CDR2 SASEGT come from the germline V gene. CDR3 protein: CASSRGGPNNYGYTF. CDR3 DNA: TGTGCCAGCAGCCGCGGGGGTCCCAATAACTATGGCTACACCTTC.